This T cell receptor (beta chain) was obtained from a study of T cells after yellow fever vaccination. Study details: SMART-Seq v4 Ultra Low Input handled preparation of low-cell-number fractions.

This clonotype was found many times. Its cognate antigen is unknown. The study's findings and limits: Subsequent to the booster, the majority of primary-vaccination clones reappeared (roughly 95% CD4, 85% to 90% CD8).

TCRdb fed the 5' RACE reads into MiXCR, producing one record per CDR3 protein. The table includes about 360,000 distinct CDR3 sequences, around 6.5% detected once. There are 12 residues in the CDR3. Between the trimmed V and J ends, which lost 3 bases and 7 bases, there was a span of 9 bases. Material: PBMCs, obtained 5 days after the yellow fever booster vaccination. The V gene is TRBV12-3 or TRBV12-4, the J gene TRBJ2-5; D is perhaps TRBD1 or TRBD2 (5 bases each). This sequence was found in a man between 25 and 39 years old who received the YFV17D yellow fever vaccine. For the CDR3, the DNA is TGTGCCAGCAGTTTTCAGGGACCGACCCAGTACTTC. Its protein product is CASSFQGPTQYF.